Listed below are T cell receptor beta chains from one sample, sequenced in a study of cytomegalovirus exposure and HLA in healthy donors. The method was immunoSEQ multiplex PCR; TCRdb's version includes in-frame clones alone and lacks a portion of them. This sample has about 160,000 clones, with approximately 76% found just once. The material sequenced was PBMCs. Receptors originate from a female donor in good health and CMV-seronegative. The CDR3 runs from the conserved cysteine through the conserved F or W. The D gene is left open where the match is weak. Size tells how often a clone was seen (once, few, many) or the class of an expanded clone, and some rows leave it out.

>.|.|TRBJ2-5|14|TRBV6-6
TGTGCCAGCAGTTACACGACAGGTCAAGAGACCCAGTACTTC
CASSYTTGQETQYF
>TRBD2|.|TRBJ2-3|14|TRBV29-1
TGCAGCTGTAGAAAAGCGGGGAGCACAGATACGCAGTATTTT
CSCRKAGSTDTQYF
>TRBD1|.|TRBJ2-7|14|TRBV25-1
TGTGCCAGCAGTGTTTCCGGGACAGGCGATCAGCAGTACTTC
CASSVSGTGDQQYF
>TRBD1|few|TRBJ2-3|15|TRBV19
TGTGCCAGTAGACAGGGGACAGGGGGCGCAGATACGCAGTATTTT
CASRQGTGGADTQYF
>.|.|TRBJ1-1|14|TRBV6-6
TGTGCCAGCAGTTACGCGGGGACGTCCACTGAAGCTTTCTTT
CASSYAGTSTEAFF
>.|.|TRBJ2-7|14|TRBV5-4
TGTGCCAGCAGCTTGGAGGGGCGCTTCGACGAGCAGTACTTC
CASSLEGRFDEQYF
>TRBD2|.|TRBJ2-3|19|TRBV4-2
TGTGCCAGCAGCCAAGTCCCCTCGGGCGGCGGGAGGGCCTCAGATACGCAGTATTTT
CASSQVPSGGGRASDTQYF
>.|.|TRBJ2-6|17|TRBV7-9
TGTGCCAGCAGCTTAGAAGGACAGTCCTCTGGGGCCAACGTCCTGACTTTC
CASSLEGQSSGANVLTF
>.|.|TRBJ1-2|16|TRBV27
TGTGCCAGCAGTCCCACCTCTCCGGGAAGGGCGGATGGCTACACCTTC
CASSPTSPGRADGYTF
>TRBD2|.|TRBJ2-2|15|TRBV15
TGTGCCACCAGCCCGGTCGGGGGGGGCACCGGGGAGCTGTTTTTT
CATSPVGGGTGELFF
>TRBD1|.|TRBJ1-1|12|TRBV2
TGTGCCAGCCGGGGACAGGGGGCTGAAGCTTTCTTT
CASRGQGAEAFF
>.|.|TRBJ1-2|16|TRBV19
TGTGCCAGTAGGACGGGACACCTTTTAGCTAACTATGGCTACACCTTC
CASRTGHLLANYGYTF
>.|.|TRBJ1-5|14|TRBV6-1
TGTGCCAGCACCCCGCCGGGACACCAATCCCCCCAGCATTTT
CASTPPGHQSPQHF
>.|.|TRBJ2-3|14|TRBV7-9
TGTGCCAGCAGCTTATTTAGCGGCACAGATACGCAGTATTTT
CASSLFSGTDTQYF
>.|.|TRBJ2-7|14|TRBV30
TGTGCCTGGAGTGTAGGCGGGATCACCTACGAGCAGTACTTC
CAWSVGGITYEQYF
>TRBD1|few|TRBJ1-4|14|TRBV19
TGTGCCAGTAGTCAGGGGGCTCTGAATGAAAAACTGTTTTTT
CASSQGALNEKLFF
>TRBD2|.|TRBJ2-7|15|TRBV5-1
TGCGCCAGCAGCTTCTTAGCGGGTCACTCCTACGAGCAGTACTTC
CASSFLAGHSYEQYF
>.|.|TRBJ1-2|13|TRBV5-6
TGTGCCAGCAGCAACAATCAGGGATATGGCTACACCTTC
CASSNNQGYGYTF
>.|.|TRBJ2-1|15|TRBV2
TGTGCCAGCAGCCTTCCAACAGGGACCTACAATGAGCAGTTCTTC
CASSLPTGTYNEQFF
>TRBD2|.|TRBJ2-5|16|TRBV11-2
TGTGCCAGCAGCCCTCGGGGACTAGCAGAGATGGAGACCCAGTACTTC
CASSPRGLAEMETQYF
>.|.|TRBJ1-2|16|TRBV5-5
TGTGCCAGCAGCCGGGGTTCTGGCAGTCTGGGATATGGCTACACCTTC
CASSRGSGSLGYGYTF
>TRBD2|.|TRBJ2-7|15|TRBV19
TGTGCCAGTAGTATCGCCGGGGGGAACTCCTACGAGCAGTACTTC
CASSIAGGNSYEQYF
>TRBD2|.|TRBJ2-7|13|TRBV25-1
TGTGCCAGCAGTGCCCTCGGGAGGTACGAGCAGTACTTC
CASSALGRYEQYF
>.|.|TRBJ2-6|15|TRBV5-1
TGCGCCAGCAGTCCTCTCGGGTCTGGGGCCAACGTCCTGACTTTC
CASSPLGSGANVLTF
>TRBD1|few|TRBJ1-1|15|TRBV7-9
TGTGCCAGCAGCTTAGTAGGGGGCAGGAACACTGAAGCTTTCTTT
CASSLVGGRNTEAFF
>.|.|TRBJ2-1|17|TRBV4-1
TGCGCCAGCAGCCAAAAAAAAGGAACGGGAGCGTTCCCTGGGCAGTTCTTC
CASSQKKGTGAFPGQFF
>.|.|TRBJ1-4|13|TRBV7-6
TGTGCCAGCAGCCCACGTGGGGAGGGGCAACTGTTTTTT
CASSPRGEGQLFF
>.|.|TRBJ1-1|15|TRBV2
TGTGCCAGCAGTGACCGAGGCAGCATGAACACTGAAGCTTTCTTT
CASSDRGSMNTEAFF
>TRBD2|.|TRBJ2-7|15|TRBV6-5
TGTGCCAGCAGTTCCGCTGGACTAGTTCCCTACGAGCAGTACTTC
CASSSAGLVPYEQYF
>TRBD2|.|TRBJ2-3|16|TRBV5-1
TGCGCCAGCAGCATAGGACTAGCGGGGGACACAGATACGCAGTATTTT
CASSIGLAGDTDTQYF
>TRBD1|.|TRBJ2-7|13|TRBV6-5
TGTGCCAGCGCCGGGACAGGGGCCTACGAGCAGTACTTC
CASAGTGAYEQYF
>TRBD1|.|TRBJ1-5|15|TRBV6-5
TGTGCCAGCAGCCACGGGACAGGTAGCAATCAGCCCCAGCATTTT
CASSHGTGSNQPQHF
>.|.|TRBJ2-3|14|TRBV6-5
TGTGCCAGCAGTCCCAACGATCTAACAGATACGCAGTATTTT
CASSPNDLTDTQYF
>.|.|TRBJ1-2|11|TRBV27
TGTGCCAGCAGTTTAGGAGGGAGCTACACCTTC
CASSLGGSYTF
>TRBD1|.|TRBJ1-2|15|TRBV2
TGTGCCAGCACCATGACGACAGGGTCTAACTATGGCTACACCTTC
CASTMTTGSNYGYTF
>TRBD2|.|TRBJ2-5|15|TRBV5-1
TGCGCCAGCGGGGAAGGGACTAGCGGGAGTGAGACCCAGTACTTC
CASGEGTSGSETQYF
>.|.|TRBJ2-7|13|TRBV27
TGTGCCAGCAGTCCCTCCAGGCTCGGCGAGCAGTACTTC
CASSPSRLGEQYF
>TRBD1|few|TRBJ2-6|17|TRBV5-1
TGCGCCAGCAGCTTCACAGGGGGTACCCCTGGGGCCAACGTCCTGACTTTC
CASSFTGGTPGANVLTF
>.|.|TRBJ1-4|14|TRBV7-9
TGTGCCAGCAGCCGACGGTTAAGCGATGAAAAACTGTTTTTT
CASSRRLSDEKLFF
>.|.|TRBJ2-4|17|TRBV9
TGTGCCAGCAGCGTAGGTAACGGGATGTCAGCCAAAAACATTCAGTACTTC
CASSVGNGMSAKNIQYF
>.|.|TRBJ1-5|14|TRBV7-6
TGTGCCAGCAGCGGAACAGGCTTCAATCAGCCCCAGCATTTT
CASSGTGFNQPQHF
>.|.|TRBJ2-7|14|TRBV18
TGTGCCAGCTCATCCGGGACACCCCGAGACGAGCAGTACTTC
CASSSGTPRDEQYF
>.|.|TRBJ1-1|14|TRBV28
TGTGCCAGCAGTTTTCTTCAGGGCGGCACTGAAGCTTTCTTT
CASSFLQGGTEAFF
>.|.|TRBJ2-4|14|TRBV7-2
TGTGCCAGCAGCTTAGATCCAGGGGGGAACATTCAGTACTTC
CASSLDPGGNIQYF
>TRBD2|.|TRBJ2-1|15|TRBV6-5
TGTGCCAGCAGGACCGATAGCGGGGCATACAATGAGCAGTTCTTC
CASRTDSGAYNEQFF
>TRBD1|.|TRBJ1-5|15|TRBV18
TGTGCCAGCTCATCCCTCGGACAGGGCAATCAGCCCCAGCATTTT
CASSSLGQGNQPQHF
>.|.|TRBJ1-6|13|TRBV6-1
TGTGCCAGCAGTGGTCTTCGGGATTCACCCCTCCACTTT
CASSGLRDSPLHF
>TRBD1|.|TRBJ2-5|14|TRBV5-6
TGTGCCAGCACCAGGGACAGGTTCGGGGAGACCCAGTACTTC
CASTRDRFGETQYF
>TRBD2|few|TRBJ2-5|17|TRBV11-2
TGTGCCAGCAGCCGGACTAGCGGGGGGGCTATTGGAAAGACCCAGTACTTC
CASSRTSGGAIGKTQYF
>.|.|TRBJ1-2|15|TRBV19
TGTGCCAGTAGTATAGAGGGGGGGACTAACTATGGCTACACCTTC
CASSIEGGTNYGYTF
>TRBD2|.|TRBJ2-1|19|TRBV2
TGTGCCAGCAGTGATCTCCTAGCGGGGACGGTAAGCTCCTACAATGAGCAGTTCTTC
CASSDLLAGTVSSYNEQFF
>TRBD1|.|TRBJ2-3|11|TRBV5-1
TGCGCCAGCCGAGGACAGGGAGCATCCTATTTT
CASRGQGASYF
>TRBD1|.|TRBJ1-4|13|TRBV27
TGTGCCAGCAGGGGACAGCCTAATGAAAAACTGTTTTTT
CASRGQPNEKLFF